The source of this T cell receptor beta chain is a study of blood T cell repertoires in COVID-19. The CDR3 consists of 14 residues. Germline CDR1 reads MNHEY; CDR2 reads SVGAGI. Unmatched junction bases numbered 8, after V lost 4 bases and J lost 5 bases. In the source study's methods: For nucleated cells, counts were estimated from reference gene primer amplification. Measured with immunoSEQ multiplex PCR; TCRdb has only the in-frame clones, and not every one. The V and J calls and the clone size are those of that table, but D and trimming were determined from the DNA. The sample lists around 150,000 clones, roughly 81% seen once, with more than 8.5% in the top ten.

Sequencing used peripheral blood. The TCR sequence derives from a woman aged 45-59 years with active or convalescent COVID-19. The genes are TRBV6-5 and TRBJ2-7; 7 bases map to TRBD1. The CDR3 DNA sequence: TGTGCCAGCAGTTCGGGACAGCACGTTGACGAGCAGTACTTC. This codes for CASSSGQHVDEQYF.